The TCR beta chain described here comes from a study of T cells in Graves' hyperthyroidism and ophthalmopathy. Thyroid ultrasound and orbital computed tomography, with clinical symptoms and serum thyroxine and TRAb, informed diagnoses. The authors took PBMCs from 10 ml fresh peripheral blood. This clonotype has a count of ten or more. Amplification yielded TCR beta CDR3 regions, with RNA transcripts as the source. HTBI primers were employed in a first-round RT-PCR of the TCR CDR3. TCRdb called the multiplex PCR reads again in MiXCR, with one record for every CDR3 protein. The profile shows 490,000 or so distinct CDR3 sequences, 15% to 20% of them singletons. The CDR3 runs 14 residues. V lost 6 bases and J lost 4; bases outside the gene matches: 9.

The V and J genes are TRBV12-3 or TRBV12-4 and TRBJ2-7; TRBD2 agrees at 7 bases. The receptor comes from a man between 35 and 55 years old with Graves' ophthalmopathy. The sequencing input was blood. CDR3 nucleotides: TGTGCCAGCAGCCCCCAGCGGGGCTGGTACGAGCAGTACTTC. Its translation: CASSPQRGWYEQYF.